The clone carrying this T cell receptor beta chain has just a few counts. The antigen remains undetermined. TCRdb processed the reads anew with MiXCR; each CDR3 protein has one entry. There are some 700,000 distinct CDR3 sequences in the sample; less than 40% occur only once, and roughly 2.8% lies in the top ten. Per germline, CDR1 SGHTA and CDR2 FQGNSA. CDR3 size: 15 residues. V dropped 1 base and J dropped 4 bases, with 14 bases sitting between them. This sample is part of a study of T cell repertoires in cytomegalovirus infection. Turning to the study itself: TCR beta signatures that were public indicated CMV infection and matching HLA type.

General observations from the study: Accumulated public TCR beta family frequency recognized individuals carrying CMV together with the relevant HLA.

The source of this sequence is a human donor in good health (CMV status not recorded). Some clones in this sample may be carry-over from other donors' samples. The specimen sequenced was PBMCs. The rearrangement uses TRBV7-2 and TRBJ2-7; D is tentatively TRBD1 or TRBD2 (5 bases each). DNA for the CDR3: TGTGCCAGCAGCTTAGACTTTGGGGGTCCTTACGAGCAGTACTTC. Encoded protein: CASSLDFGGPYEQYF.